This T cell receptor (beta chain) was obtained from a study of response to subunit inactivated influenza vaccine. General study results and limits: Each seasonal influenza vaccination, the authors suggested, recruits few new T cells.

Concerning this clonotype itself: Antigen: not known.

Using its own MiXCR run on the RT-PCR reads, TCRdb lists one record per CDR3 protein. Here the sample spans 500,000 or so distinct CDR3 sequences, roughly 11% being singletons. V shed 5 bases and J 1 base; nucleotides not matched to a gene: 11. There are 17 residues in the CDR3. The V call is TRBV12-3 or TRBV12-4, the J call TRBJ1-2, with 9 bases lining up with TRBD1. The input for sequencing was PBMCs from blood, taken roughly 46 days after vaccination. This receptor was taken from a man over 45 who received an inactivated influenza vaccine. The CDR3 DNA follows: TGTGCCAGCAGTCCGCGTCCCGGGACAGGGTTTAACTATGGCTACACCTTC. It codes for CASSPRPGTGFNYGYTF.